Presented here are 22 T cell receptor beta chains from one specimen sequenced in a study of regulatory T cells in long-lasting Graves disease. Arm-PCR of CDR3 regions and iRepertoire HTBI primers were the basis on which TCR beta libraries were built. TCRdb ran MiXCR on the multiplex PCR reads and lists one entry per CDR3 protein. The table records roughly 500,000 distinct CDR3 sequences, roughly 15% of them present only once. Time point of the sample: newly diagnosed GD, antithyroid drugs for less than 3 months. Following extraction of RNA from PBMCs, that RNA was used to make the TCR library. These sequences were also reported in another study, on T cells in Graves' hyperthyroidism and ophthalmopathy.

Specimen: peripheral blood mononuclear cells (PBMCs), collected at new diagnosis, from a patient treated with antithyroid drugs. All receptors come from a woman aged 45-59 years with Graves disease.

This clonotype was seen many times. The gene calls are TRBV7-2 and TRBJ2-1; unclear D gene. This CDR3 region has 14 residues. Looked up from germline, CDR1 is SGHTA and CDR2 is FQGNSA. Trimming shortened V by 1 base and J by 6 bases, and 10 bases separated the two germline ends. CDR3 nucleotides: TGTGCCAGCAGCTTAGGGGTTATCGGCAATGAGCAGTTCTTC. Translating gives CASSLGVIGNEQFF.

This clonotype turned up a few times. The chain couples TRBV10-1 to TRBJ2-3; 10 nucleotides align to TRBD1. V lost 6 bases to trimming and J lost 6 bases; unmatched junction nucleotides: 9. Germline lookup yields CDR1 WNHNN and CDR2 SYGVQD (reference sequence). The CDR3 contains 15 residues. The CDR3 region is CASSGGQGDGDTQYF. Here the CDR3 DNA reads TGCGCCAGCAGCGGCGGACAGGGGGATGGGGATACGCAGTATTTT.

This clonotype has at least ten counts. CDR3 in amino acids: CASSWGDRVNTGELFF. The CDR3 coding sequence is TGCGCCAGCAGCTGGGGGGACAGGGTGAACACCGGGGAGCTGTTTTTT. The chain is built from TRBV5-1 and TRBJ2-2; 9 bases align to TRBD1. J lost 1 base, V lost 3 bases, and 4 bases had no gene match. This CDR3 has 16 residues. The V gene's germline CDR1 is SGHRS and CDR2 YFSETQ.

The rearrangement uses TRBV9 and TRBJ2-7, with 8 bases identical to TRBD1. Germline V lookup: CDR1 SGDLS, CDR2 YYNGEE. J gave up 7 bases and V 3 bases, and 12 bases lay outside the gene matches. The CDR3 contains 15 residues. The CDR3 region has the DNA TGTGCCAGCAGCGCTTATCGAACAGGGGGAGAAGAGCAGTACTTC. Translating it yields CASSAYRTGGEEQYF.

The chain uses TRBV11-2 and TRBJ1-5, with D possibly being TRBD1 (5 bases). This CDR3 has 13 amino acids. V was trimmed by 1 base and J by 5 bases, leaving 6 bases between them. Germline-derived CDR1 and CDR2 are SGHAT and FQNNGV. The CDR3 DNA reads as TGTGCCAGCAGCTTAGCACAGGATCAGCCCCAGCATTTT. It encodes CASSLAQDQPQHF. The full variable domain, its missing parts supplied by reference TRBV11-2 and TRBJ1-5, is EAGVAQSPRYKIIEKRQSVAFWCNPISGHATLYWYQQILGQGPKLLIQFQNNGVVDDSQLPKDRFSAERLKGVDSTLKIQPAKLEDSAVYLCASSLAQDQPQHFGDGTRLSIL.

The chain employs TRBV19 and TRBJ2-7, with 9 bases aligning to TRBD2. V was pared by 3 bases and J by 3 bases, with 6 bases of the junction left unmatched. This CDR3 comprises 15 residues. Germline CDR1 LNHDA, CDR2 SQIVND (reference sequence). CDR3 in amino acids: CASSMSASGNYEQYF. For the CDR3, the DNA is TGTGCCAGTAGTATGTCGGCTAGCGGGAACTACGAGCAGTACTTC.

There are many counts of this clonotype. This chain connects TRBV7-3 to TRBJ2-4; D is unclear. The CDR3 is made up of 14 amino acids. CDR1 and CDR2 from the germline V gene are SGHTA and FQGTGA. V lost 2 bases and J 4 bases, leaving 9 bases between the germline ends. In DNA, the CDR3 is TGTGCCAGCAGCTTAGGTGTCGGGAAAAACATTCAGTACTTC. Amino acid sequence: CASSLGVGKNIQYF.

This clonotype was counted many times. The chain links TRBV7-9 to TRBJ2-1; TRBD2 agrees at 7 bases. J lost 5 bases, V lost 0 bases, and 4 bases had no gene match. The germline V gene encodes CDR1 SEHNR and CDR2 FQNEAQ (reference sequence). The CDR3 is 15 amino acids. CDR3 protein: CASSLAGGPNNEQFF. The CDR3 DNA reads as TGTGCCAGCAGCTTAGCGGGAGGGCCAAACAATGAGCAGTTCTTC.

This clonotype was counted many times. The V gene is TRBV3-1, the J gene TRBJ2-1; 7 bases map to TRBD2. The CDR3 is 15 residues long. Per the germline V gene, CDR1 is LGHDT and CDR2 is YNNKEL (reference sequence). With 1 base clipped from V and 5 bases from J, the junction kept 5 bases outside the gene matches. The CDR3: CASSQVWSGDNEQFF. The CDR3, as DNA: TGTGCCAGCAGCCAAGTCTGGAGCGGGGACAATGAGCAGTTCTTC.

As concerns this clonotype: Sequence at one end of the junction differs from germline and may be a read error. The V and J genes are TRBV27 and TRBJ2-2; 10 nucleotides match TRBD1. Looked up from germline, CDR1 is MNHEY and CDR2 is SMNVEV (reference sequence). This CDR3 is built from 16 residues. CDR3 loop: CACSPQPGQGPGELFF. In nucleotides, the CDR3 is TGTGCCTGCAGCCCTCAACCGGGACAGGGGCCCGGGGAGCTGTTTTTT.

This sequence joins TRBV5-5 and TRBJ2-7; TRBD2 matches at 10 bases. CDR3 length: 15 residues. The trim removed 4 bases at V and 3 bases at J, leaving 7 bases unmatched. Per the germline V gene, CDR1 is SGHKS and CDR2 is YYEKEE (reference sequence). The CDR3 DNA reads as TGTGCCAGCAGCGAAGGGACTAGCGACTACTACGAGCAGTACTTC. This codes for CASSEGTSDYYEQYF.

Worth noting for this clonotype: A junction end diverges from the germline sequence, so it may reflect a read error. V is TRBV3-1 and J is TRBJ2-1, with TRBD1 matching 10 bases. This CDR3 comprises 15 residues. In germline, CDR1 is LGHDT, CDR2 YNNKEL (reference sequence). CDR3 sequence (DNA): TGTGCCAACAGCCAAGGGACAGGGGCCTACAATGAGCAGTTCTTC. Residues: CANSQGTGAYNEQFF.

This clonotype showed up just a few times. The CDR3 is CASSERVAGNTEAFF. The CDR3 coding sequence is TGTGCCAGCAGTGAAAGGGTAGCCGGGAACACTGAAGCTTTCTTT. V usage is TRBV6-2 or TRBV6-3 and J usage is TRBJ1-1; no clear D gene. V was cut by 5 bases and J by 1 base, with 14 bases left in between. The V gene's germline CDR1 is MNHEY and CDR2 SVGEGT. The CDR3 covers 15 residues.

V and J are TRBV14 and TRBJ1-3, with D unclear. V lost 4 bases to trimming and J lost 1 base, with 11 bases between them. This CDR3 is built from 15 residues. CDR1 and CDR2 from the germline V gene are SGHDN and FVKESK. The CDR3 loop is CASSLGRGSGNTIYF. CDR3 bases: TGTGCCAGCAGCCTTGGACGGGGATCTGGAAACACCATATATTTT.

This chain uses TRBV5-1 with TRBJ2-5, with a tentative D call TRBD2 (6 bases). Between the trimmed V and J ends, which lost 4 bases and 0 bases, there was a span of 16 bases. The CDR3 runs 16 residues. CDR1 is SGHRS and CDR2 is YFSETQ in the germline V gene. The CDR3 DNA reads as TGCGCCAGCAGCGAGGGACTCAGACTTGACCAAGAGACCCAGTACTTC. This sequence encodes CASSEGLRLDQETQYF.

The rearrangement uses TRBV5-1 and TRBJ2-5, with D perhaps matching TRBD1 (6 bases). Germline values: CDR1 SGHRS, CDR2 YFSETQ. V gave up 2 bases and J gave up 5 bases, with 10 bases separating them. This CDR3 comprises 13 residues. The CDR3 bases are TGCGCCAGCAGCTTACAGGGTTTGGAGACCCAGTACTTC. Its translation: CASSLQGLETQYF.

In its sample, this clonotype was seen many times. This sequence joins TRBV5-1 and TRBJ1-2; the D is unclear. Trimming left V 4 bases short and J 0 bases short, with 10 bases between. Germline CDR1 and CDR2: SGHRS and YFSETQ. This CDR3 is 14 amino acids long. CDR3 DNA sequence: TGCGCCAGCAGCATGACGATTTCTAACTATGGCTACACCTTC. Encoded protein: CASSMTISNYGYTF.

This chain links TRBV5-5 with TRBJ1-2; D unclear. The CDR3 has 13 amino acids. Trimming stripped 4 bases from V and 4 bases from J, with 11 bases between. Germline CDR1 SGHKS, CDR2 YYEKEE (reference sequence). CDR3 nucleotide sequence: TGTGCCAGCAGCGCCCCCAGTGGCTATGGCTACACCTTC. Protein sequence: CASSAPSGYGYTF. The full variable domain, in which reference TRBV5-5 and TRBJ1-2 provide the parts outside the CDR3, is DAGVTQSPTHLIKTRGQQVTLRCSPISGHKSVSWYQQVLGQGPQFIFQYYEKEERGRGNFPDRFSARQFPNYSSELNVNALLLGDSALYLCASSAPSGYGYTFGSGTRLTVV.

This chain joins TRBV6-2 or TRBV6-3 and TRBJ2-1; 10 bases match TRBD2. The CDR3 has 19 amino acids. CDR1 and CDR2 (germline): MNHEY, SVGEGT. The ends lost 2 bases at V and 5 bases at J; junction bases unmatched: 15. The CDR3 region has the DNA TGTGCCAGCAGTTACCTCCCCCCATCTAGCGGGAGCAGGGACAATGAGCAGTTCTTC. Translating gives CASSYLPPSSGSRDNEQFF.

This clonotype was counted at least ten times. CDR3 nucleotide sequence: TGTGCCAGCGAGGGGGACAGGGGGCTGGGTAGCAATCAGCCCCAGCATTTT. Translating gives CASEGDRGLGSNQPQHF. The J gene is TRBJ1-5, the V gene TRBV2; 12 positions match TRBD1. V lost 8 bases and J lost 0; bases outside the gene matches: 8. The CDR3 covers 17 residues. Germline loops: CDR1 SNHLY, CDR2 FYNNEI. Together with reference TRBV2 and TRBJ1-5, the CDR3 gives the full variable domain: EPEVTQTPSHQVTQMGQEVILRCVPISNHLYFYWYRQILGQKVEFLVSFYNNEISEKSEIFDDQFSVERPDGSNFTLKIRSTKLEDSAMYFCASEGDRGLGSNQPQHFGDGTRLSIL.

Ten or more counts support this clonotype. This sequence joins TRBV28 and TRBJ2-2; the match to TRBD1 covers 7 bases. V gave up 7 bases and J gave up 5 bases; unmatched junction bases: 7. This CDR3 has 14 amino acids. Germline values: CDR1 MDHEN, CDR2 SYDVKM. This chain's CDR3 is CASNPGGRTGELFF. In DNA, the CDR3 is TGTGCCAGCAACCCAGGGGGTAGAACCGGGGAGCTGTTTTTT. Looking up the rest from reference TRBV28 and TRBJ2-2 gives the full variable domain: DVKVTQSSRYLVKRTGEKVFLECVQDMDHENMFWYRQDPGLGLRLIYFSYDVKMKEKGDIPEGYSVSREKKERFSLILESASTNQTSMYLCASNPGGRTGELFFGEGSRLTVL.

This clonotype was picked up many times. The V call is TRBV5-1, the J call TRBJ1-4; maybe TRBD1 (5 bases). Trimming left V 3 bases short and J 7 bases short, with 16 bases between. The germline CDR1 and CDR2 sequences are SGHRS and YFSETQ. This CDR3 region has 15 residues. The CDR3 DNA sequence: TGCGCCAGCAGCTACGAAGGGGCGCGATTTGAAAAACTGTTTTTT. The encoded protein is CASSYEGARFEKLFF.